The clone carrying this T cell receptor beta chain is a singleton in its sample. This sample was taken from a study of blood T cell repertoires in COVID-19. Study details: Sample material is recorded as cDNA or gDNA derived from T cells, B-cell-depleted T cells, or PBMCs.

In the original workflow: Estimated nucleated cell counts came from reference gene primer amplification. TCRdb's copy holds only in-frame clones and misses some; the assay was immunoSEQ multiplex PCR. Clone size and V and J calls were adopted from that table, with D and trimming inferred from the DNA. The sample contains roughly 70,000 clones, about four fifths of which appear only once. Seattle patient enrollment occurred during active infection, with longitudinal follow-up thereafter. CDR1 is SGDLS, CDR2 YYNGEE, per germline. This CDR3 has 14 residues. V was trimmed by 0 bases and J by 1 base, leaving 8 bases between them.

Sequenced input: peripheral blood. The chain combines TRBV9 with TRBJ2-7; maybe TRBD1 (6 bases). This clonotype was sampled from a man aged 60 to 69 with COVID-19, enrolled during active disease. The CDR3 protein is CASSVEGESYEQYF. The CDR3 nucleotides read TGTGCCAGCAGCGTAGAGGGGGAGTCCTACGAGCAGTACTTC.